This T cell receptor (beta chain) was obtained from a study of shared clonotypes between healthy human individuals. TCRdb keeps only in-frame clones here, not all; method: immunoSEQ multiplex PCR. The sample shows roughly 1,500,000 clones, 97% to 99% of them seen only once. V lost 3 bases, J lost 5 bases, and 5 bases lay in between. This CDR3 is 12 amino acids long. Per the germline V gene, CDR1 is WSHSY and CDR2 is SAAADI. Source material: naive CD4+ T cells sorted from blood. Subset given: CD45RA+ positively selected. The gene calls are TRBV10-2 and TRBJ2-1; unclear D gene. This clonotype originated in a young man in good health. The DNA for the CDR3 is TGCGCCAGCAGTGAAAGGGACAATGAGCAGTTCTTC. Its translation: CASSERDNEQFF.